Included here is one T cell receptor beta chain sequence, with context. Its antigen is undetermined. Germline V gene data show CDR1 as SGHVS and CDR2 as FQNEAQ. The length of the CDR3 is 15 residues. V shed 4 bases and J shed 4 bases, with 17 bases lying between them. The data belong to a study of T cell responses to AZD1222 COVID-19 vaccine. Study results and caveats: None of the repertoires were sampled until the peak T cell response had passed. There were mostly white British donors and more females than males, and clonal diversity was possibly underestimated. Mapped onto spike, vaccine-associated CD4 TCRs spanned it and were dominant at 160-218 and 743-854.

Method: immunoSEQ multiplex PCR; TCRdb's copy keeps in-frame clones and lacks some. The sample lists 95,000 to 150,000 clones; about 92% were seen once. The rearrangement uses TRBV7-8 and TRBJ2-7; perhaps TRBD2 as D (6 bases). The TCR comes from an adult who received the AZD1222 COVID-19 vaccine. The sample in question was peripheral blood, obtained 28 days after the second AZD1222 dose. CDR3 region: CASSWRDPAVYEQYF. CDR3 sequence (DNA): TGTGCCAGCAGCTGGCGGGACCCCGCCGTATACGAGCAGTACTTC.